In its sample, the clone carrying this T cell receptor beta chain was seen a few times. The sample originates from a study of blood T cells in healthy people across ages. The second PCR ran about 6 to 11 cycles with a sample-barcoded 5' primer and J-beta primers. TCRdb called the 5' RACE reads again in MiXCR, with one record for every CDR3 protein. This sample has roughly 1,000,000 distinct CDR3 sequences, with 20% to 25% found just once. The CDR3 spans 15 residues. From germline, CDR1 is MGHRA and CDR2 YSYEKL. The V gene lost 3 bases and the J gene lost 7 bases, with 15 bases spanning the gap. This sample also belongs to another study, concerning T cells of mothers and their children.

Specimen: blood. The chain links TRBV4-1 to TRBJ2-2; the D gene is possibly TRBD2 (6 bases). The sequence derives from a girl aged 2-10 years in good health. The CDR3 spells CASSQAEGYVGELFF. The CDR3 DNA reads as TGCGCCAGCAGCCAGGCGGAGGGGTATGTCGGGGAGCTGTTTTTT.